The 16 T cell receptor beta chains in this list originate from one sample, sequenced in a study of T-cell reconstitution after alpha-beta-depleted transplantation in children. Using unique molecular identifiers, the investigators prepared the TCRbeta library. Using its own MiXCR run on the PCR reads, TCRdb lists one record per CDR3 protein. The profile covers some 590,000 distinct CDR3 sequences, with about 10% appearing a single time and less than 5% taken by the ten largest. The sample here was PBMCs from the stem cell graft donor, taken from the stem cell graft. These TCRs come from a human donor who donated a stem cell graft to a child with acute myeloid leukemia.

This clonotype was observed at least ten times. The chain combines TRBV11-2 with TRBJ2-1; 13 bases align to TRBD2. J lost 4 bases, V lost 0 bases, and 3 bases had no gene match. The CDR3 contains 17 residues. Germline V gives CDR1 SGHAT, CDR2 FQNNGV. The CDR3 nucleotides are TGTGCCAGCAGCTTAGAGCTACTAGCGGGAGGGTACAATGAGCAGTTCTTC. As protein: CASSLELLAGGYNEQFF.

This clonotype has ten or more counts. This sequence joins TRBV20-1 and TRBJ1-1, with a possible D match to TRBD1 (5 bases). The germline V and J ends were trimmed by 6 bases and 5 bases, with 19 bases remaining between them. CDR3 length equals 14 residues. CDR1 and CDR2 (germline): DFQATT, SNEGSKA (reference sequence). CDR3 protein: CSAPVGRWGTEAFF. For the CDR3, the DNA is TGCAGTGCCCCAGTCGGACGTTGGGGGACTGAAGCTTTCTTT.

This clonotype was found a few times. The chain uses TRBV18 and TRBJ2-7; weak D call: TRBD1 (6 bases). Looked up from germline, CDR1 is KGHSH and CDR2 is LQKENI. Trimming left V 2 bases short and J 2 bases short, with 16 bases between. CDR3 length: 16 amino acids. The CDR3 loop is CASSPTTAGVTYEQYF. DNA of the CDR3: TGTGCCAGCTCACCAACTACCGCAGGGGTAACCTACGAGCAGTACTTC.

The chain recombines TRBV29-1 with TRBJ2-2, with TRBD2 matching over 7 bases. CDR3 length: 15 residues. From germline, CDR1 is SQVTM and CDR2 ANQGSEA. The V segment lost 6 bases and the J segment 2 bases; nucleotides outside the gene matches: 9. CDR3 in DNA: TGCAGCGTGATAACATCTAGCGGCAACACCGGGGAGCTGTTTTTT. Residues: CSVITSSGNTGELFF.

This clonotype was seen a handful of times. This chain uses TRBV30 with TRBJ1-1, with no clear D. From germline, CDR1 is GTSNPN and CDR2 SVGIG (reference sequence). The V gene lost 3 bases and the J gene lost 2 bases, with 4 bases spanning the gap. This CDR3 has 11 amino acids. The DNA for the CDR3 is TGTGCCTGGAGACTCAACACTGAAGCTTTCTTT. Its protein product is CAWRLNTEAFF.

This chain links TRBV5-1 with TRBJ2-7, with 9 bases fitting TRBD2. V was clipped by 1 base and J by 4 bases; unmatched bases: 6. CDR3 length: 15 residues. The germline V gene has CDR1 SGHRS and CDR2 YFSETQ. This CDR3 reads CASSLNSGSIYEQYF. CDR3 bases: TGCGCCAGCAGCTTGAATAGCGGGAGTATTTACGAGCAGTACTTC.

This clonotype was counted between two and nine times. For the CDR3, the DNA is TGCAGCGTCTGGGGGAGAGGTACTGAGCAGTTCTTC. As protein: CSVWGRGTEQFF. The chain couples TRBV29-1 to TRBJ2-1; the D gene could be TRBD1 or TRBD2 (5 bases each). The CDR3 loop spans 12 amino acids. The ends were cut back, 6 bases at V and 9 bases at J, with 15 bases in the middle. Germline V gene lookup returns CDR1 SQVTM and CDR2 ANQGSEA.

The chain is built from TRBV10-3 and TRBJ1-2, with D tentatively TRBD1 (6 bases). V lost 7 bases to trimming and J lost 6 bases, with 15 bases between them. Germline V lookup: CDR1 ENHRY, CDR2 SYGVKD. The CDR3 consists of 13 residues. CDR3 region: CAIKGGGIDGYTF. In nucleotides, the CDR3 is TGTGCCATCAAGGGGGGAGGTATTGATGGCTACACCTTC.

This clonotype has just a few counts. The rearrangement links TRBV20-1 to TRBJ2-3, with 7 positions matching TRBD2. The CDR3 loop spans 16 amino acids. V shed 0 bases and J 4 bases; nucleotides not matched to a gene: 10. Looked up from germline, CDR1 is DFQATT and CDR2 is SNEGSKA (reference sequence). The CDR3 loop is CSAREWGGIPPDTQYF. CDR3 nucleotides: TGCAGTGCTAGAGAATGGGGGGGAATCCCACCAGATACGCAGTATTTT.

This clonotype was recorded at least ten times. V usage is TRBV12-3 or TRBV12-4 and J usage is TRBJ2-5; 12 nucleotides match TRBD2. The CDR3 is 15 amino acids. J was trimmed by 5 bases and V by 1 base; bases with no gene match: 2. The CDR3, as DNA: TGTGCCAGCAGTTTAGGACTAGCGGGAGAGGAGACCCAGTACTTC. Encoded protein: CASSLGLAGEETQYF.

The rearrangement joins TRBV28 to TRBJ2-7, with D perhaps TRBD1 (5 bases). V lost 4 bases to trimming and J lost 0 bases, with 13 bases between them. This CDR3 contains 15 residues. Germline V lookup: CDR1 MDHEN, CDR2 SYDVKM. The DNA for the CDR3 is TGTGCCAGCAGTTCTCAGGGTGCCGGCTCCTACGAGCAGTACTTC. It codes for CASSSQGAGSYEQYF.

This clonotype was seen a few times. For the CDR3, the DNA is TGTGCCAGCAAACAGGGATTTAATGAAAAACTGTTTTTT. This sequence encodes CASKQGFNEKLFF. This chain joins TRBV27 and TRBJ1-4; maybe TRBD1 (6 bases). The CDR3 has 13 amino acids. CDR1 is MNHEY, CDR2 SMNVEV, per germline (reference sequence). The V gene lost 7 bases and the J gene lost 4 bases, with 10 bases spanning the gap.

V is TRBV12-3 or TRBV12-4 and J is TRBJ2-2; the D is unclear. The length of the CDR3 is 13 residues. Trimming removed 5 bases from V and 7 bases from J, with 11 bases in between. In DNA form, the CDR3 reads TGTGCCAGCAGTCATGAATTGGACGGGGAGCTGTTTTTT. Encoded protein: CASSHELDGELFF.

This clonotype came up a few times. V gene TRBV29-1 combines with J gene TRBJ2-3; a possible D gene is TRBD2 (5 bases). The V gene lost 8 bases and the J gene lost 6 bases, with 9 bases spanning the gap. Germline CDR1 reads SQVTM; CDR2 reads ANQGSEA. The CDR3 is 10 residues long. The CDR3 DNA sequence: TGCAGCTTTAGAGGGGATACGCAGTATTTT. Residues: CSFRGDTQYF.

This clonotype was picked up a small number of times. The gene calls are TRBV3-1 and TRBJ2-3; D gene unclear. Germline V gene sequence: CDR1 LGHDT, CDR2 YNNKEL (reference sequence). V was shortened by 4 bases and J by 5 bases, with 19 bases between the two germline ends. CDR3 length equals 16 residues. The CDR3 here is CASSLIGTSARDTQYF. The CDR3 DNA is TGTGCCAGCAGCCTAATAGGTACCAGCGCGAGAGATACGCAGTATTTT.

This clonotype occurred many times. The J gene is TRBJ2-3, the V gene TRBV12-3 or TRBV12-4; D may be TRBD1 (5 bases). V gave up 6 bases and J gave up 5 bases, with 9 bases separating them. The CDR3 covers 12 residues. The chain's CDR3 is CASSKRGDTQYF. The CDR3 bases are TGTGCCAGCAGCAAAAGGGGAGATACGCAGTATTTT.